This T cell receptor (beta chain) is drawn from a study of T cells in Graves' hyperthyroidism and ophthalmopathy. Enrolled ophthalmopathy patients presented with a Clinical Activity Score of at least 3, a NOSPECS grade of at least 4, and disease duration under 3 months. A patient was excluded if there was uncontrolled infection, other autoimmune disease, pregnancy or lactation. In this sample, this clonotype turned up many times. Its specificity is unknown. Amplified regions were TCR beta CDR3 sequences from RNA transcripts. Carried out on the TCR CDR3, a first-round RT-PCR used the HTBI primer set. TCRdb passed the multiplex PCR reads through MiXCR, listing each CDR3 protein once. The data show 300,000 to 450,000 distinct CDR3 sequences, more than 14% seen once. Germline V gene lookup returns CDR1 SGHNT and CDR2 YENEEA. With 1 base removed from V and 6 bases from J, the gap between germline ends came to 6 bases. This CDR3 spans 12 amino acids.

Points from the study as a whole: Ophthalmopathy and stable hyperthyroidism were separated by a 13 V-J model. Most clonotypes expanded in thyroid above 0.001 were likewise present in blood.

The sample taken for sequencing was blood. The chain recombines TRBV11-3 with TRBJ1-1; a possible D gene is TRBD1 (6 bases). The clonotype comes from a woman in her twenties or thirties with Graves' ophthalmopathy. The CDR3 nucleotides read TGTGCCAGCAGCTTAGGACAGGCTGAAGCTTTCTTT. Protein product: CASSLGQAEAFF.